The next 5 T cell receptor beta chains were all read from a single sample in a study of shared clonotypes between healthy human individuals. The data were produced by immunoSEQ multiplex PCR, yet TCRdb's version contains in-frame clones alone and is incomplete. The data hold 600,000 to 750,000 clones, with 60% to 80% observed a single time. Specimen: memory CD4+ T cells sorted from blood. Subset noted: CD45RA-negative fraction. The receptor set was obtained from a woman in her twenties or thirties in good health.

This clone was observed a few times. The rearrangement joins TRBV5-5 to TRBJ2-1; D unclear. CDR1 is SGHKS, CDR2 YYEKEE, per germline (reference sequence). Trimming left V 0 bases short and J 4 bases short, with 5 bases between. The CDR3 length is 13 residues. CDR3 loop: CASSLGGYNEQFF. DNA for the CDR3: TGTGCCAGCAGCTTGGGAGGATACAATGAGCAGTTCTTC. Based on the CDR3 plus reference TRBV5-5 and TRBJ2-1, the full variable domain is DAGVTQSPTHLIKTRGQQVTLRCSPISGHKSVSWYQQVLGQGPQFIFQYYEKEERGRGNFPDRFSARQFPNYSSELNVNALLLGDSALYLCASSLGGYNEQFFGPGTRLTVL.

This clone was seen a handful of times. This sequence joins TRBV6-1 and TRBJ1-1; possibly TRBD1 for D (5 bases). CDR1 MNHNS and CDR2 SASEGT come from the germline V gene. The CDR3 extends over 13 amino acids. V lost 8 bases and J lost 7, with 17 bases in between. The CDR3 DNA is TGTGCCAGCCTTCGAAGAGGGGTTAGTGAAGCTTTCTTT. Translating gives CASLRRGVSEAFF.

This clone has just a few counts. Other nucleotide sequences from this sample produce the same CDR3. The chain carries TRBV29-1 and TRBJ1-1; TRBD1 agrees at 7 bases. CDR3 length: 12 residues. CDR1 and CDR2 (germline): SQVTM, ANQGSEA. With V trimmed by 4 bases and J by 3 bases, 2 bases remained unmatched. Here the CDR3 reads CSVGQGDTEAFF. DNA of the CDR3: TGCAGCGTTGGGCAGGGGGACACTGAAGCTTTCTTT.

The chain carries TRBV11-2 and TRBJ2-2; 8 bases agree with TRBD1. This CDR3 spans 15 amino acids. Germline V CDR1 and CDR2: SGHAT, FQNNGV. The J segment lost 3 bases and the V segment lost 5 bases, leaving 5 bases of the junction unmatched. CDR3 in DNA: TGTGCCAGCAGCGTATTACAGGGGGACACCGGGGAGCTGTTTTTT. Its translation is CASSVLQGDTGELFF.

The chain carries TRBV6-5 and TRBJ2-5, with 8 bases aligning to TRBD1. The DNA end is a closer match to TRBJ2-7, so the J assignment may be wrong. The CDR3 has 16 amino acids. From germline, CDR1 is MNHEY and CDR2 SVGAGI. The CDR3 DNA is TGTGCCAGCAGTTACGGGTTGGGGCAGGGGGCGAACGAGCAGTACTTC. Amino acid sequence: CASSYGLGQGANEQYF.